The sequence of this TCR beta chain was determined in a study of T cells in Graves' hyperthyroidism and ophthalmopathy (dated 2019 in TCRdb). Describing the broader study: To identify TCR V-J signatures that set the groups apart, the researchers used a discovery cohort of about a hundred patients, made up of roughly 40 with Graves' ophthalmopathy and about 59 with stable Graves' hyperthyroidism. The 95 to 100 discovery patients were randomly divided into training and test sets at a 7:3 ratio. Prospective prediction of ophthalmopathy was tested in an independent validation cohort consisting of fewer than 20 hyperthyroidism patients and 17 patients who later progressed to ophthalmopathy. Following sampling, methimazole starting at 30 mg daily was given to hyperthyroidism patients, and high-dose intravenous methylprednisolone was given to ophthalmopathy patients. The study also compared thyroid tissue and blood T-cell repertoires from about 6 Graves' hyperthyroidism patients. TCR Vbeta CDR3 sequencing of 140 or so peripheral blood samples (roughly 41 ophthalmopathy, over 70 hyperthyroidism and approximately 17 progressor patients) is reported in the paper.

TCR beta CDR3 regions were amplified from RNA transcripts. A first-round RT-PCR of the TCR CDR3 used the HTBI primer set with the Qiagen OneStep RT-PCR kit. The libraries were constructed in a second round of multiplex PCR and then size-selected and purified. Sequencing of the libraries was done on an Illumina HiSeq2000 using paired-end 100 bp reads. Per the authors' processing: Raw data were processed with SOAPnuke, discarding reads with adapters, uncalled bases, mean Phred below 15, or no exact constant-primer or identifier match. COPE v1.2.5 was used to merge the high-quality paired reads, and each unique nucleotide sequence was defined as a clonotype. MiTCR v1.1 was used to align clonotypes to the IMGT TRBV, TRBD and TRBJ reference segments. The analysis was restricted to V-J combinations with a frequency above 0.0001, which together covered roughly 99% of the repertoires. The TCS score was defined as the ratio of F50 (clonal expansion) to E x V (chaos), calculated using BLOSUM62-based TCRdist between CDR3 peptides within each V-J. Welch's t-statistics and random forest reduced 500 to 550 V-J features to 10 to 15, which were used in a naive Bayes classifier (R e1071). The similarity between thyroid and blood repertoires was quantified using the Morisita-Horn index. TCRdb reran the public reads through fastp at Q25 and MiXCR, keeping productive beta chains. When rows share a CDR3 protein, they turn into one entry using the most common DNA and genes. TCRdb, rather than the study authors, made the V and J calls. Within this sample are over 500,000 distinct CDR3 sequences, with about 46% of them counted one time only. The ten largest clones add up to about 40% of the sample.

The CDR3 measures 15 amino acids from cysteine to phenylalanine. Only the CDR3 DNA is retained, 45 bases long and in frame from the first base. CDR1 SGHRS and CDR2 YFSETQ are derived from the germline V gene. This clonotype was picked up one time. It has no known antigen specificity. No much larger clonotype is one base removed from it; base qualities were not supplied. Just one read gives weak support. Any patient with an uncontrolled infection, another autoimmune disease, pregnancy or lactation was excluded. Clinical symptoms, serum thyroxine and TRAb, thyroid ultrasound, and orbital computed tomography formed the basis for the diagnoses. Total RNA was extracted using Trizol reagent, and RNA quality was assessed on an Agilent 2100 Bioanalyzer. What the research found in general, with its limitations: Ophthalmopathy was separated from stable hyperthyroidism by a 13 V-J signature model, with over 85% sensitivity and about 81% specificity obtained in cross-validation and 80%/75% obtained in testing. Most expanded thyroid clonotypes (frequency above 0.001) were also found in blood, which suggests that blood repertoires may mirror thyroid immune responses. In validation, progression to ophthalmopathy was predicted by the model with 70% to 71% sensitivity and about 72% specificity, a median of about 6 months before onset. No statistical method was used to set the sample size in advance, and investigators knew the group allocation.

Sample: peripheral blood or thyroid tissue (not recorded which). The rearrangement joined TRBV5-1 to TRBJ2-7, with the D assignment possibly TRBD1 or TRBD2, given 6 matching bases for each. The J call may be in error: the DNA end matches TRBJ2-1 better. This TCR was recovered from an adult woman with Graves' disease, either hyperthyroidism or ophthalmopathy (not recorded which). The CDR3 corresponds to CASSLAGAGSGEQFF. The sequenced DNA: TGCGCCAGCAGCTTGGCGGGGGCAGGCTCGGGTGAGCAGTTCTTC.